Sequencing of this T cell receptor (beta chain) was carried out in a study of tumor-infiltrating lymphocytes in primary liver carcinoma. The J segment lost 9 bases and the V segment lost 4 bases, leaving 12 bases of the junction unmatched. Per the germline V gene, CDR1 is SGHDT and CDR2 is YYEEEE. The CDR3 covers 16 residues. The input was 500 ng total RNA; TCR beta cDNA was made from it with a constant-region primer. What produced the TCR beta libraries was three nested multiplex PCR rounds using slightly modified ARM-PCR. Both of the initial two PCR rounds ran for roughly 10 cycles and employed TRBV1-TRBV30 forward primers alongside a C-beta reverse primer. TCRdb recomputed calls from the multiplex PCR reads with MiXCR, one row per CDR3 protein. The sample holds around 190,000 distinct CDR3 sequences; around 85% are singletons and the top ten take roughly 20%. Between roughly 18 and 30 mg of unsorted bulk tissue served as the source from which RNA and DNA were co-extracted.

Remarks on this clonotype: The antigen remains undetermined.

Study-wide points: Less overlap was seen in tumor-adjacent and tumor-blood pairs than in tumor region pairs.

The material sequenced was tumor tissue from primary liver carcinoma. This receptor was obtained from a man in his forties with primary liver carcinoma and hepatitis B virus infection. The chain couples TRBV5-6 to TRBJ2-2; 10 positions match TRBD1. Here the CDR3 reads CASSVPGQGNIRELFF. The CDR3 bases are TGTGCCAGCAGCGTACCGGGACAGGGGAACATCCGGGAGCTGTTTTTT.